These 16 T cell receptor beta chains came from one sample sequenced in a study of blood T cell repertoires in COVID-19 (dated by TCRdb to 2020 to 2022). Receptor amplification or capture employed the immunoSEQ multiplex PCR assay. TCRdb's version of the immuneACCESS table is confined to in-frame rearrangements and falls short of the full clone set. An unresolved V gene accounts for under half of the shortfall where checked; the remainder is of unknown origin. The sample includes about 100,000 clones, with 70% to 90% observed a single time. Of the sample, roughly 4.7% falls within the top ten clones. Input material: peripheral blood. The origin of the receptors is a human donor in a cohort sampled during active COVID-19.

V gene TRBV5-1 combines with J gene TRBJ2-7; TRBD2 matches 9 bases. Germline V gene data show CDR1 as SGHRS and CDR2 as YFSETQ. There are 15 residues in the CDR3. V lost 4 bases and J lost 1; bases outside the gene matches: 6. The CDR3 DNA reads as TGCGCCAGCAGCCCACCTCTAGCGGGGTCCTACGAGCAGTACTTC. It yields the protein CASSPPLAGSYEQYF. Filled out from reference TRBV5-1 and TRBJ2-7, the complete variable domain reads KAGVTQTPRYLIKTRGQQVTLSCSPISGHRSVSWYQQTPGQGLQFLFEYFSETQRNKGNFPGRFSGRQFSNSRSEMNVSTLELGDSALYLCASSPPLAGSYEQYFGPGTRLTVT.

V usage is TRBV4-1 and J usage is TRBJ2-3; D gene uncertain. The CDR3 is made up of 12 amino acids. Looked up from germline, CDR1 is MGHRA and CDR2 is YSYEKL. The germline V and J ends were trimmed by 6 bases and 5 bases, with 9 bases remaining between them. The CDR3 loop is CASRQPRDTQYF. CDR3 DNA: TGCGCCAGCAGACAGCCTCGAGATACGCAGTATTTT.

The chain uses TRBV7-9 and TRBJ2-7, with TRBD2 as a possible D gene (6 bases). The CDR3 spans 14 residues. V was trimmed by 1 base and J by 3 bases, leaving 10 bases between them. Germline lookup yields CDR1 SEHNR and CDR2 FQNEAQ (reference sequence). CDR3 bases: TGTGCCAGCAGCTTAGGTACTAGCAGCTACGAGCAGTACTTC. Its translation is CASSLGTSSYEQYF.

The rearrangement uses TRBV7-2 and TRBJ2-2, with 12 bases that match TRBD2. The germline gives CDR1 SGHTA, CDR2 FQGNSA. The CDR3 is made up of 17 amino acids. J lost 6 bases, V lost 1 base, and 6 bases had no gene match. CDR3 nucleotides: TGTGCCAGCAGCTTAGTGGCTAGCGGGAGGGCCTCCGGGGAGCTGTTTTTT. Protein: CASSLVASGRASGELFF.

This clone showed up just a few times. The J gene is TRBJ2-3, the V gene TRBV7-3; TRBD2 is a possible D gene (6 bases). Trimming pared 5 bases from V and 4 bases from J, leaving 13 bases between. Germline CDR1 reads SGHTA; CDR2 reads FQGTGA. There are 14 residues in the CDR3. The CDR3 protein is CASSPGIAADTQYF. In DNA form, the CDR3 reads TGTGCCAGCAGCCCGGGGATAGCGGCAGATACGCAGTATTTT.

V usage is TRBV28 and J usage is TRBJ1-2; D remains unclear. In germline, CDR1 is MDHEN, CDR2 SYDVKM. Trimming left V 4 bases short and J 0 bases short, with 6 bases between. The CDR3 covers 13 residues. The CDR3 DNA follows: TGTGCCAGCAGTTCCGGGACTAACTATGGCTACACCTTC. Amino acids: CASSSGTNYGYTF.

Only one count was recorded for this clone. The chain links TRBV5-4 to TRBJ2-7; 8 bases agree with TRBD1. Germline V gives CDR1 SGHNT, CDR2 YYREEE (reference sequence). The trim removed 4 bases at V and 3 bases at J, leaving 6 bases unmatched. The CDR3 length is 14 residues. In nucleotides, the CDR3 is TGTGCCAGCAGCCTTGGACAGGGTCTCTACGAGCAGTACTTC. Protein: CASSLGQGLYEQYF.

The chain recombines TRBV29-1 with TRBJ2-3; TRBD2 is a possible D gene (6 bases). V dropped 6 bases and J dropped 0 bases, with 10 bases sitting between them. From germline, CDR1 is SQVTM and CDR2 ANQGSEA. This CDR3 is 13 amino acids long. The CDR3 coding sequence is TGCAGCGTCCGGCGGGGTAGCACAGATACGCAGTATTTT. Translated, it gives CSVRRGSTDTQYF.

The CDR3 region is CASSPSGGSYEQYF. The CDR3 nucleotides read TGTGCCAGCTCACCCTCGGGGGGCTCCTACGAGCAGTACTTC. The V call is TRBV18, the J call TRBJ2-7; TRBD2 matches 7 bases. CDR3 size: 14 residues. After removal of 3 bases from V and 0 bases from J, the junction contained 2 bases not matched to a gene. CDR1 and CDR2 (germline): KGHSH, LQKENI.

For the CDR3, the DNA is TGTGCCAGCAGACCCGACAGGGGGAATCAGCCCCAGCATTTT. Amino acid sequence: CASRPDRGNQPQHF. The V gene is TRBV28, the J gene TRBJ1-5; 9 bases match TRBD1. After removal of 6 bases from V and 4 bases from J, the junction contained 4 bases not matched to a gene. This CDR3 spans 14 amino acids. In germline, CDR1 is MDHEN, CDR2 SYDVKM. Full variable domain (missing parts from reference TRBV28 and TRBJ1-5): DVKVTQSSRYLVKRTGEKVFLECVQDMDHENMFWYRQDPGLGLRLIYFSYDVKMKEKGDIPEGYSVSREKKERFSLILESASTNQTSMYLCASRPDRGNQPQHFGDGTRLSIL.

This clone was detected only a few times. J is TRBJ2-5 and V is TRBV28; D gene ambiguous. Trimming cost V 3 bases and J 1 base, with 18 bases left between them. This CDR3 spans 17 amino acids. From germline, CDR1 is MDHEN and CDR2 SYDVKM. The CDR3 sequence is CASSLPTARRLQETQYF. The CDR3 DNA follows: TGTGCCAGCAGTTTGCCTACGGCTAGGAGACTCCAAGAGACCCAGTACTTC.

J is TRBJ2-3 and V is TRBV7-8; D possibly corresponds to TRBD2 (5 bases). The V end was cut by 1 base, the J end by 4 bases, with 12 bases between. The CDR3 has 15 amino acids. CDR1 and CDR2 from the germline V gene are SGHVS and FQNEAQ. The CDR3 DNA sequence: TGTGCCAGCAGCTTAGGGTTGGCTAGCTCAGATACGCAGTATTTT. Translation: CASSLGLASSDTQYF.

This chain uses TRBV28 with TRBJ1-2; no clear D gene. Deletions cut 6 bases from V and 6 bases from J, with 11 bases between. The V gene's germline CDR1 is MDHEN and CDR2 SYDVKM. This CDR3 comprises 12 residues. The CDR3 region has the DNA TGTGCCAGCAGACCAGACATAGATGGCTACACCTTC. Its protein is CASRPDIDGYTF.

The chain recombines TRBV27 with TRBJ2-5; 7 bases are a match to TRBD2. Germline V gives CDR1 MNHEY, CDR2 SMNVEV (reference sequence). Trimming at V came to 4 bases and at J to 2 bases, leaving 13 bases not matched to a gene. CDR3 length: 17 residues. DNA for the CDR3: TGTGCCAGCAGTTCCGGGGGGTTCCGGGGACCGCAAGAGACCCAGTACTTC. Translating it yields CASSSGGFRGPQETQYF.

A remark on this clone: At one end the junction does not follow the germline gene, possibly because of a read error. The chain couples TRBV7-7 to TRBJ2-1, with 11 bases identical to TRBD2. Germline V lookup: CDR1 SSHAT, CDR2 FNYEAQ (reference sequence). The CDR3 loop spans 17 amino acids. CDR3 protein: CASSPGWLAGGLGEQFF. CDR3 nucleotides: TGTGCTAGCAGCCCGGGGTGGCTAGCGGGAGGTTTAGGTGAGCAGTTCTTC.

The V gene is TRBV6-5, the J gene TRBJ2-3, with D possibly matching TRBD1 (6 bases). Looked up from germline, CDR1 is MNHEY and CDR2 is SVGAGI. Trimming shortened V by 7 bases and J by 5 bases, and 16 bases separated the two germline ends. This CDR3 spans 14 amino acids. CDR3 in amino acids: CASNRQAKGDTQYF. In DNA, the CDR3 is TGTGCCAGCAATCGACAGGCCAAAGGAGATACGCAGTATTTT.